This T cell receptor beta chain was recovered during a study of T cell repertoires in aging, cancer and after chemotherapy. Study at large: Paired samples before and after chemotherapy came from glioblastoma patients receiving temozolomide-based therapy.

Study-wide results and caveats: Compared with age-matched healthy donors, untreated hematological or solid cancer patients showed higher blood TCR clonality.

Rearranged V-D-J TRB sequences were amplified with a mixed TRB-A/B primer pool. TCRdb reprocessed the multiplex PCR reads via MiXCR and lists one record per CDR3 protein. The sample yields thousands of distinct CDR3 sequences, just under 45% seen once. This clonotype turned up a few times. Its specificity is not known. Germline V CDR1 and CDR2: MNHEY, SVGAGI. The germline V and J ends were trimmed by 0 bases and 0 bases, with 8 bases remaining between them. The CDR3 length is 15 residues. TCR beta rearrangements were amplified from peripheral blood genomic DNA. This receptor was obtained from a human donor with a solid tumor. This rearrangement joins TRBV6-5 to TRBJ1-1; D unresolved. Material: blood. The CDR3 sequence is CASSYSKTMNTEAFF. The CDR3 DNA is TGTGCCAGCAGTTACTCGAAGACCATGAACACTGAAGCTTTCTTT.